Described below is a single T cell receptor beta chain sequence and its context. Its antigen is still unknown. This record belongs to a study of shared clonotypes between healthy human individuals. Study-level findings and limits: Clonotypes shared by all four sorted-subset donors had higher generation probabilities than non-shared clonotypes.

Naive-designated CD8 cells lacked CD45RO, were positively enriched for CCR7, and omitted terminally differentiated effector memory CD45RA+ cells. Authors' data handling: From ImmunoSEQ came sequences covering only the junction and carrying no quality scores, so filtering differed. Clones were read by immunoSEQ multiplex PCR, and TCRdb kept only the in-frame ones, dropping some. The DNA gave D and trimming, while V, J and clone size come from that table. This table holds some 740,000 clones, roughly 92% found once. Sequenced material: naive CD8+ T cells sorted from blood. This clonotype was obtained from a man aged 30 to 45 in good health.

CDR3 residues: CASSPRSREYGYTF. The CDR3 region has the DNA TGTGCCAGCAGCCCTCGGTCTAGGGAGTATGGCTACACCTTC. The rearrangement uses TRBV27 and TRBJ1-2; no clear D gene. The germline V and J ends were trimmed by 6 bases and 5 bases, with 16 bases remaining between them. Germline V gene data show CDR1 as MNHEY and CDR2 as SMNVEV (reference sequence). The CDR3 extends over 14 amino acids.